This entry describes one T cell receptor (beta chain). CDR3 size: 16 residues. In germline, CDR1 is SGHAT, CDR2 FQNNGV. V dropped 5 bases and J dropped 1; count of bases not matched to a gene: 8. In the authors' methods: Estimates of nucleated cell counts were drawn from the amplification of reference gene primers. Sequencing used immunoSEQ multiplex PCR; TCRdb keeps in-frame clones, though not all of them. D and trimming come from the DNA, and the V and J calls and clone size come from that table. The sample lists roughly 340,000 clones, approximately 87% occurring once. The sample is drawn from a study of blood T cell repertoires in COVID-19. Study-wide background: Collection of acute and convalescent COVID-19 samples took place in the United States, Italy and Spain. Sources were T cells, B-cell-depleted T cells, or PBMCs; the material itself was cDNA or gDNA.

Seattle's enrolled individuals joined amid active infection and were then monitored longitudinally. The V and J genes are TRBV11-2 and TRBJ1-5, with 7 bases identical to TRBD1. The TCR comes from a woman aged 50 to 60 with COVID-19, enrolled during active disease. The sample was peripheral blood. The CDR3 sequence is CASSPARQGSNQPQHF. As DNA, the CDR3 is TGTGCCAGCAGCCCAGCCAGACAGGGCAGCAATCAGCCCCAGCATTTT.